This T cell receptor beta chain derives from a study of blood T cell repertoires in COVID-19. Sequencing used immunoSEQ multiplex PCR; TCRdb keeps in-frame clones, though not all of them. The sample gives roughly 55,000 clones, around 78% of which show up once; 15% is in the top ten. Germline values: CDR1 WNHNN, CDR2 SYGVQD (reference sequence). The germline V and J ends were trimmed by 3 bases and 10 bases, with 10 bases remaining between them. This CDR3 is built from 13 residues. The genes are TRBV10-1 and TRBJ1-6, with D maybe TRBD1 (5 bases). This receptor was taken from a human donor with active or convalescent COVID-19. The donor label of this sample is uncertain. Sequencing input: peripheral blood. CDR3 sequence (DNA): TGCGCCAGCAGTGACCGGGACTGGTCACCCCTCCACTTT. Translated, it gives CASSDRDWSPLHF.